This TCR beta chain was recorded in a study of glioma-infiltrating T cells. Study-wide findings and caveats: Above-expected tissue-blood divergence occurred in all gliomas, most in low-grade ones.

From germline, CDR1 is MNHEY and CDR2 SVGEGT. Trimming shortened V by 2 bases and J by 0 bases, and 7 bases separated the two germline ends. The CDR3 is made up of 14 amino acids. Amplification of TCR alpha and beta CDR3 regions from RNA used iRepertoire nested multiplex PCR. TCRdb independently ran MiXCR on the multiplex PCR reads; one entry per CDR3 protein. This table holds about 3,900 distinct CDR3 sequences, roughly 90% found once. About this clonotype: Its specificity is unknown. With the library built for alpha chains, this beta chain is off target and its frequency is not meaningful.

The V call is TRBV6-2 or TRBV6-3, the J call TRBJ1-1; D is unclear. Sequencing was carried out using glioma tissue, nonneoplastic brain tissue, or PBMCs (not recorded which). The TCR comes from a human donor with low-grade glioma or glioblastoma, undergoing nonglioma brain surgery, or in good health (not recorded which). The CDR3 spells CASSYNRVNTEAFF. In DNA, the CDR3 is TGTGCCAGCAGTTACAACAGAGTGAACACTGAAGCTTTCTTT.